This T cell receptor beta chain was found in a study of patients with pleural tuberculosis (dated by TCRdb to 2013 to 2014). This clonotype was counted at least ten times. Its antigen is not yet known. The sample holds no much larger clone one base away, and base qualities are not on file. Sequencing relied on an Illumina Genome Analyzer IIx. TCRdb redid the processing of the public reads, applying fastp at Q25 and MiXCR, and retained in-frame beta chains. Each entry is one CDR3 protein sequence, shown with its most common DNA and genes. Within this sample are approximately 53,000 distinct CDR3 sequences, with about 7.3% of them counted one time only. The ten largest account for 15% to 20% of the sample. The CDR3 starts with the cysteine, ends with the phenylalanine, and has 11 residues. The kept DNA is CDR3 alone, 33 bases in frame from the first base. From the germline V gene (reference sequence), CDR1 is DFQATT and CDR2 is SNEGSKA. V was cut back by 4 bases and J by 4 bases, leaving a gap of 8 bases between them.

This TCR derives from a human donor with pleural tuberculosis. This chain joins TRBV20-1 to TRBJ2-7; a tentative D call is TRBD1 (6 bases match). The CDR3 region: CSAKGGYEQYF. The DNA sequence is given as TGCAGTGCTAAAGGGGGTTACGAGCAGTACTTC.